This is a list of T cell receptor beta chains from one sample in a study of yellow fever vaccine responses in identical twins. TCRdb ran MiXCR on the RT-PCR reads and lists one entry per CDR3 protein. The profile shows around 2,200 distinct CDR3 sequences, approximately 83% of them singletons. The material was T cells from blood (PBMCs), unsorted or a sorted subset (not recorded which), obtained before or after yellow fever vaccination (not recorded which). The receptors here all came from a woman aged 18-35 years who received the yellow fever vaccine. The CDR3 runs from the conserved cysteine through the conserved F or W. The D gene is left open where the match is weak. Clone size, where shown, is once, few, many, or a class for clones that have expanded.

TRBV10-3	.	TRBJ2-1	.	TGTGCCATCAGTGAGAACACCCGGGCTTTACCGTACAATGAGCAGTTCTTC	CAISENTRALPYNEQFF
TRBV10-1	.	TRBJ1-4	.	TGCGCCAGCAGTGATCGGGCAGACAATAATGAAAAACTGTTTTTT	CASSDRADNNEKLFF
TRBV12-3/TRBV12-4	.	TRBJ2-3	.	TGTGCCAGCAGAGGGAACCCAGATACGCAGTATTTT	CASRGNPDTQYF
TRBV4-2	.	TRBJ2-1	.	TGTGCCAGCAGCCAAGATCTTGTACAGGGTAATGAGCAGTTCTTC	CASSQDLVQGNEQFF
TRBV19	.	TRBJ2-7	.	TGTGCCAGTAGTGACATCTACTACGAGCAGTACTTC	CASSDIYYEQYF
TRBV11-3	.	TRBJ2-1	TRBD2	TGTGCCAGCAGCTTGGGGGCTAGCGGGATCCCCGCTTCCTACAATGAGCAGTTCTTC	CASSLGASGIPASYNEQFF
TRBV7-3	.	TRBJ2-1	.	TGTGCCAGCAGCCAGACCGTTAGTAGCGATGAGCAGTTCTTC	CASSQTVSSDEQFF
TRBV14	.	TRBJ2-2	.	TGTGCCAGCAGCCAAGTCCCGGGCGGGGAGCTGTTTTTT	CASSQVPGGELFF
TRBV2	.	TRBJ1-6	TRBD1	TGTGCCAGCAGTGAAGGACAGGGTAATTCACCCCTCCACTTT	CASSEGQGNSPLHF
TRBV3-1	.	TRBJ1-1	TRBD1	TGTGCCAGCAGCCCGAACCACAGGGGAACTGAAGCTTTCTTT	CASSPNHRGTEAFF
TRBV7-9	once	TRBJ2-3	.	TGTGCCAGCAGAGCGGGCGGGGTCGACACAGATACGCAGTATTTT	CASRAGGVDTDTQYF
TRBV10-3	.	TRBJ2-7	TRBD1	TGTGCCATCAGTGGGTCGGGACAGGCTCCCGAGCAGTACTTC	CAISGSGQAPEQYF
TRBV7-7	once	TRBJ2-5	.	TGTGCCAGCAGCTTGGGGAGAGAGACCCAGTACTTC	CASSLGRETQYF
TRBV13	few	TRBJ2-5	.	TGTGCCAGCAGCTTAGGCACATGGACGGGGTTC	CASSLGTWTGF
TRBV6-2/TRBV6-3	.	TRBJ2-5	.	TGTGCCAGCAGTTCGGGGCGAAAGTACCAAGAGACCCAGTACTTC	CASSSGRKYQETQYF
TRBV6-8	few	TRBJ1-5	TRBD1	TGTGCCAGCAGACAGACAGGGATGAGCAATCAGCCCCAGCATTTT	CASRQTGMSNQPQHF
TRBV11-1	.	TRBJ2-3	.	TGTGCCAGCAGCTTCGGCCCGAATACGCAGTATTTT	CASSFGPNTQYF
TRBV12-3/TRBV12-4	few	TRBJ2-5	.	TGTGCCAGCAGTTTAGTAGGGGTCCAAGAGACCCAGTACTTC	CASSLVGVQETQYF
TRBV2	.	TRBJ2-5	TRBD2	TGTGCCAAAAACCTAGCGGGAGCCAGAGAGACCCAGTACTTC	CAKNLAGARETQYF
TRBV3-1	.	TRBJ2-1	TRBD2	TGTGCCAGCAGCCCTAGCGGGACCTACAATGAGCAGTTCTTC	CASSPSGTYNEQFF
TRBV11-3	.	TRBJ2-1	TRBD2	TGTGCCAGCAGCTCTAGCGGGGGTTCTCACAATGAGCAGTTCTTC	CASSSSGGSHNEQFF
TRBV5-1	.	TRBJ2-5	.	TGCGCCAGCAGCTTGGGGGGGTCTGGGAGATTCCAAGAGACCCAGTACTTC	CASSLGGSGRFQETQYF
TRBV29-1	.	TRBJ1-1	.	TGCAGCGTAGAGAGCCCCACTGAAGCTTTCTTT	CSVESPTEAFF